The sequence of this T cell receptor (beta chain) was determined in a study of T-cell memory formation after mild COVID-19. Whole-study results and caveats: Unconfirmed was the SARS-CoV-2 specificity of second-wave clones that peaked on day 37.

Concerning this clonotype: Its antigen is undetermined.

After removal of 0 bases from V and 3 bases from J, the junction contained 5 bases not matched to a gene. The CDR3 has 17 amino acids. Germline V gene sequence: CDR1 SGHRS, CDR2 YFSETQ. A single record per CDR3 protein comes from TCRdb applying MiXCR to the 5' RACE reads. The table shows hundreds of thousands of distinct CDR3 sequences, with over 20% occurring only once. The sample taken for sequencing was PBMCs or a T cell subset sorted from them (not recorded which). This receptor was taken from an adult woman who had mild COVID-19 (a few samples of this study predate the infection). Cell type and time point are not known. This chain uses TRBV5-1 with TRBJ2-3, with 12 bases that match TRBD2. CDR3 bases: TGCGCCAGCAGCTTGGGCCGGACTAGCGGGAAGACAGATACGCAGTATTTT. This translates into CASSLGRTSGKTDTQYF.